The rows below give T cell receptor beta chains drawn from one sample of a study of blood T cell repertoires in COVID-19. Some clones are missing from TCRdb's copy, which holds only in-frame ones; the method was immunoSEQ multiplex PCR. The sample carries under 200,000 clones, over 75% recorded once. Material for sequencing was peripheral blood. These TCRs come from a man between 45 and 60 years old with acute or convalescent COVID-19. The CDR3 runs from the conserved cysteine through the conserved F or W. D genes are given only for firm matches. A clone size is listed for some rows: how often the clone was seen (once, few, many), or a class if it is expanded.

CDR3nt | CDR3aa | abundance | v_gene | len | d_gene | j_gene
TGTGCCAGCAGCGTAGGCGGGCGGGGGTTCACAGATACGCAGTATTTT | CASSVGGRGFTDTQYF | . | TRBV9 | 16 | TRBD2 | TRBJ2-3
TGTGCCAGCAGCTTGGGGACAGTAATCTCTGGAAACACCATATATTTT | CASSLGTVISGNTIYF | . | TRBV5-5 | 16 | . | TRBJ1-3
TGTGCCAGCAGCTTCACCGGGACAGGGGGCTGGGGCACCGGGGAGCTGTTTTTT | CASSFTGTGGWGTGELFF | once | TRBV28 | 18 | TRBD1 | TRBJ2-2
TGTGCCAGTAGTATGACGGCGGTCCACCAAGAGACCCAGTACTTC | CASSMTAVHQETQYF | . | TRBV19 | 15 | . | TRBJ2-5
TGTGCCAGCAGCCCAACCGGGACAGCGGGCACCGGGGAGCTGTTTTTT | CASSPTGTAGTGELFF | . | TRBV7-3 | 16 | . | TRBJ2-2
TGCAGCGTTGAACCCCTAAGAGGACAGGGGCACTCCTACGAGCAGTACTTC | CSVEPLRGQGHSYEQYF | once | TRBV29-1 | 17 | TRBD1 | TRBJ2-7
TGTGCCATCAGGCGAGGACAGAATGAAAAACTGTTTTTT | CAIRRGQNEKLFF | . | TRBV10-3 | 13 | . | TRBJ1-4
TGTGCCAGCAGGGGGACAGCCAATCAGCCCCAGCATTTT | CASRGTANQPQHF | . | TRBV12-3/TRBV12-4 | 13 | TRBD1 | TRBJ1-5
TGTGCCATCAGCTTGGACAGGGCCGGAGGTGGCTACACCTTC | CAISLDRAGGGYTF | . | TRBV10-3 | 14 | TRBD1 | TRBJ1-2
TGTGCCAGCAGATTGACAGGGGGCGACAACTATGGCTACACCTTC | CASRLTGGDNYGYTF | . | TRBV28 | 15 | TRBD1 | TRBJ1-2
TGTGCCAGCAGAGCACAGGGGGCTCGGGAGACCCAGTACTTC | CASRAQGARETQYF | once | TRBV7-2 | 14 | TRBD1 | TRBJ2-5